The 6 T cell receptor beta chains below were found in one sample sequenced in a study of blood T cell repertoires in COVID-19. The method was immunoSEQ multiplex PCR; TCRdb's version includes in-frame clones alone and lacks a portion of them. The sample holds roughly 320,000 clones, 89% seen once. The sequencing input was peripheral blood. Source of these receptors: a woman aged 30 to 39 with COVID-19, enrolled during active disease.

The rearrangement uses TRBV10-3 and TRBJ2-7; TRBD2 matches 7 bases. J gave up 5 bases and V 2 bases, and 0 bases lay outside the gene matches. Germline loops: CDR1 ENHRY, CDR2 SYGVKD. CDR3 size: 12 residues. CDR3 loop: CAISEGGDEQYF. CDR3 DNA: TGTGCCATCAGTGAGGGGGGGGACGAGCAGTACTTC.

This clone was seen only once. The V call is TRBV6-2 or TRBV6-3, the J call TRBJ1-5; no definite D call. Looked up from germline, CDR1 is MNHEY and CDR2 is SVGEGT. The CDR3 totals 12 residues. V lost 4 bases and J lost 4, with 5 bases in between. The CDR3 loop reads CASSFVNQPQHF. CDR3 DNA sequence: TGTGCCAGCAGTTTTGTAAATCAGCCCCAGCATTTT.

This clone appeared a single time. The V call is TRBV3-1 (or the pseudogene TRBV3-2), the J call TRBJ2-5; 7 bases fit TRBD1. This CDR3 is built from 15 residues. From germline, CDR1 is LGHDT and CDR2 YNNKEL (reference sequence). With 3 bases clipped from V and 3 bases from J, the junction kept 7 bases outside the gene matches. CDR3 residues: CASSQHRDREETQYF. DNA for the CDR3: TGTGCCAGCAGCCAGCACCGGGACAGAGAAGAGACCCAGTACTTC.

The rearrangement links TRBV5-4 to TRBJ2-2; 9 bases fit TRBD1. The CDR3 is 15 amino acids. Looked up from germline, CDR1 is SGHNT and CDR2 is YYREEE (reference sequence). Unmatched junction bases numbered 6, after V lost 2 bases and J lost 7 bases. CDR3 DNA sequence: TGTGCCAGCAGCTTCCCGGGACAGGGCCTCGGGGAGCTGTTTTTT. Protein product: CASSFPGQGLGELFF.

On this clone itself: A read error may produce the germline difference seen at one junction end. V usage is TRBV6-1 and J usage is TRBJ2-3, with 10 nucleotides matching TRBD1. The V gene's germline CDR1 is MNHNS and CDR2 SASEGT. This CDR3 has 15 amino acids. The CDR3 DNA sequence: TGTGCCAGCAGTGAAGCGACAGGGGGCACAGATGCGCAGTATTTT. It translates to CASSEATGGTDAQYF.

This chain connects TRBV7-9 to TRBJ1-2, with TRBD1 matching over 8 bases. This CDR3 spans 14 amino acids. With V trimmed by 5 bases and J by 4 bases, 6 bases remained unmatched. Germline V CDR1 and CDR2: SEHNR, FQNEAQ (reference sequence). The CDR3 reads CASSIQGVLYGYTF. For the CDR3, the DNA is TGTGCCAGCAGCATACAGGGGGTTCTCTATGGCTACACCTTC.